This entry lists 26 T cell receptor beta chains sequenced from one sample in a study of T cells after yellow fever vaccination. One entry per CDR3 protein results from TCRdb running MiXCR on the 5' RACE reads. This sample has 500,000 to 650,000 distinct CDR3 sequences, with 13% found just once. Source: PBMCs, taken on the day of the yellow fever booster vaccination. The receptors were gathered from a man between 25 and 39 years old who received the YFV17D yellow fever vaccine.

This clonotype was seen more than once but under ten times. The V gene is TRBV12-3 or TRBV12-4, the J gene TRBJ1-5, with 9 positions matching TRBD1. This CDR3 is built from 12 residues. V shed 8 bases and J 8 bases; nucleotides not matched to a gene: 4. The CDR3 nucleotides are TGTGCCAGCGGACAGGGGTTGAAGCCCCAGCATTTT. Protein product: CASGQGLKPQHF.

There are a few counts of this clonotype. The chain employs TRBV5-4 and TRBJ2-1, with D maybe TRBD2 (5 bases). The germline V and J ends were trimmed by 6 bases and 9 bases, with 25 bases remaining between them. CDR3 size: 16 residues. CDR1 is SGHNT, CDR2 YYREEE, per germline (reference sequence). The CDR3 reads CASTSQERRSAGEQFF. CDR3 sequence (DNA): TGTGCCAGCACCTCTCAGGAGCGGCGATCCGCGGGTGAGCAGTTCTTC.

This clonotype was detected only a few times. The chain carries TRBV5-6 and TRBJ1-4; no clear D gene. From germline, CDR1 is SGHDT and CDR2 YYEEEE. V shed 4 bases and J shed 7 bases, with 14 bases lying between them. The CDR3 consists of 14 residues. CDR3 residues: CASSQDQLIEKLFF. DNA of the CDR3: TGTGCCAGCAGCCAAGACCAGCTTATTGAAAAACTGTTTTTT.

The chain combines TRBV10-2 with TRBJ2-7, with a weak D call TRBD2 (6 bases). There are 14 residues in the CDR3. Between the trimmed V and J ends, which lost 4 bases and 7 bases, there was a span of 17 bases. CDR1 is WSHSY, CDR2 SAAADI, per germline. This CDR3 reads CASSGAGSPFEQYF. Here the CDR3 DNA reads TGCGCCAGCAGTGGTGCGGGGTCGCCGTTTGAGCAGTACTTC.

This chain links TRBV9 with TRBJ1-2; D possibly corresponds to TRBD1 (6 bases). The CDR3 runs 15 residues. Germline V gene sequence: CDR1 SGDLS, CDR2 YYNGEE. Trimming cost V 0 bases and J 8 bases, with 17 bases left between them. The CDR3 DNA sequence: TGTGCCAGCAGCGTAGAAGGGAGGGGGACGGTCGGCTACACCTTC. It encodes CASSVEGRGTVGYTF.

This clonotype was observed a handful of times. This chain uses TRBV20-1 with TRBJ1-1, with TRBD1 matching 7 bases. V gave up 5 bases and J gave up 3 bases; unmatched junction bases: 9. The CDR3 has 14 residues. Per germline, CDR1 DFQATT and CDR2 SNEGSKA (reference sequence). CDR3 DNA sequence: TGCAGTGCTTACGACAGGGTGGTGCACACTGAAGCTTTCTTT. It codes for CSAYDRVVHTEAFF.

This clonotype was observed a handful of times. The rearrangement joins TRBV7-9 to TRBJ2-7, with TRBD2 as a possible D gene (6 bases). The CDR3 extends over 16 amino acids. Trimming left V 5 bases short and J 2 bases short, with 19 bases between. Germline CDR1 SEHNR, CDR2 FQNEAQ (reference sequence). The CDR3: CASSLLEAGRAYEQYF. CDR3 DNA: TGTGCCAGCAGCCTCCTGGAGGCGGGGAGAGCCTACGAGCAGTACTTC.

This clonotype was seen only a few times. V is TRBV6-5 and J is TRBJ1-2, with a tentative D call TRBD1 (5 bases). The CDR3 loop spans 13 amino acids. Deletions cut 0 bases from V and 8 bases from J, with 10 bases between. Germline lookup yields CDR1 MNHEY and CDR2 SVGAGI. The CDR3 loop is CASSYSVGAGYTF. CDR3 DNA: TGTGCCAGCAGTTACTCGGTAGGGGCCGGCTACACCTTC.

The chain recombines TRBV20-1 with TRBJ2-1; the D is unclear. The CDR3 extends over 13 amino acids. V gave up 0 bases and J gave up 5 bases, with 8 bases separating them. CDR1 DFQATT and CDR2 SNEGSKA come from the germline V gene (reference sequence). The CDR3 sequence: CSARDPDHNEQFF. CDR3 in DNA: TGCAGTGCTAGAGATCCCGACCACAATGAGCAGTTCTTC.

This clonotype has more than one count but fewer than ten. The CDR3 DNA reads TGCAGCGTTGGGGACGGGTCCTACGAGCAGTACTTC. The encoded protein is CSVGDGSYEQYF. This chain links TRBV29-1 with TRBJ2-7; D may correspond to TRBD1 or TRBD2 (5 bases each). The CDR3 sequence is 12 residues long. V was cut by 4 bases and J by 1 base, with 8 bases left in between. From germline, CDR1 is SQVTM and CDR2 ANQGSEA.

The V call is TRBV29-1, the J call TRBJ2-7; 8 positions agree with TRBD1. CDR1 and CDR2 (germline): SQVTM, ANQGSEA. The length of the CDR3 is 13 residues. The junction had 7 bases not matched to a gene; V was cut back by 6 bases and J by 3 bases. The chain's CDR3 is CSVSGGQDYEQYF. CDR3 bases: TGCAGCGTCTCAGGGGGACAGGACTACGAGCAGTACTTC.

This clonotype was counted only a few times. This chain links TRBV20-1 with TRBJ2-1, with D perhaps TRBD2 (6 bases). Trimming removed 0 bases at V and 0 bases at J, with 6 bases between. Germline loops: CDR1 DFQATT, CDR2 SNEGSKA (reference sequence). The length of the CDR3 is 14 residues. CDR3 loop: CSARDGSSYNEQFF. DNA of the CDR3: TGCAGTGCTAGAGACGGGAGCTCCTACAATGAGCAGTTCTTC.

This clonotype was observed at least ten times. CDR3 sequence (DNA): TGTGCCAGCAGTTTCGGGAGAAGCACAGATACGCAGTATTTT. It codes for CASSFGRSTDTQYF. This rearrangement joins TRBV11-3 to TRBJ2-3; possible D gene TRBD2, 6 bases. CDR1 is SGHNT and CDR2 is YENEEA in the germline V gene. This CDR3 region has 14 residues. The ends were cut back, 6 bases at V and 0 bases at J, with 10 bases in the middle.

The chain joins TRBV11-2 to TRBJ1-6; 10 bases are a match to TRBD1. The CDR3 is 14 residues long. V was pared by 4 bases and J by 8 bases, with 2 bases of the junction left unmatched. Germline V gene lookup returns CDR1 SGHAT and CDR2 FQNNGV. The CDR3 region has the DNA TGTGCCAGCAGCTGGGACAGGGGTTATTCACCCCTCCACTTT. Its protein is CASSWDRGYSPLHF.

This clonotype appeared a few times. This chain joins TRBV10-3 and TRBJ2-5; D gene ambiguous. Trimming shortened V by 5 bases and J by 4 bases, and 11 bases separated the two germline ends. Germline CDR1 and CDR2: ENHRY and SYGVKD. This CDR3 region has 13 residues. The CDR3 DNA reads TGTGCCATCAGTTCCCCTCCCTCAGAGACCCAGTACTTC. Translation: CAISSPPSETQYF.

This clonotype was picked up a small number of times. The chain joins TRBV12-3 or TRBV12-4 to TRBJ2-3; D is undetermined. V was pared by 7 bases and J by 6 bases, with 14 bases between. The CDR3 totals 13 residues. The CDR3 protein is CASTRYPYDTQYF. In nucleotides, the CDR3 is TGTGCCAGCACTCGCTACCCATATGATACGCAGTATTTT.

In its sample, this clonotype was seen a few times. V usage is TRBV20-1 and J usage is TRBJ1-2; unclear D gene. This CDR3 has 14 amino acids. V dropped 6 bases and J dropped 1 base, with 15 bases sitting between them. Germline CDR1 DFQATT, CDR2 SNEGSKA (reference sequence). The CDR3 DNA is TGCAGTGCCACGGCCCCGACTCGTAACTATGGCTACACCTTC. Its translation: CSATAPTRNYGYTF.

This clonotype occurred many times. This sequence joins TRBV20-1 and TRBJ2-1; TRBD1 is a possible D gene (7 bases). Germline CDR1 reads DFQATT; CDR2 reads SNEGSKA (reference sequence). The V gene lost 1 base and the J gene lost 15 bases, with 16 bases spanning the gap. The CDR3 is 12 amino acids. The CDR3 DNA reads TGCAGTGCTAGAGTCCCAGGGGGGAATCCGTTCTTC. It encodes CSARVPGGNPFF.

The chain combines TRBV7-3 with TRBJ2-5, with TRBD1 identical over 10 bases. The CDR3 length is 14 residues. CDR1 is SGHTA and CDR2 is FQGTGA in the germline V gene. V shed 5 bases, J shed 7 bases, and the junction held 7 bases outside the gene matches. The CDR3 DNA sequence: TGTGCCAGCAGCCTGGGACAGGGGTTCGGGACCCAGTACTTC. Protein sequence: CASSLGQGFGTQYF.

CDR3 sequence: CASSRPQQGETQYF. Written as DNA, the CDR3 is TGTGCCAGCAGTCGACCCCAACAGGGGGAGACCCAGTACTTC. The chain recombines TRBV2 with TRBJ2-5; 7 bases agree with TRBD1. The V gene's germline CDR1 is SNHLY and CDR2 FYNNEI. This CDR3 comprises 14 residues. Trimming removed 5 bases from V and 5 bases from J; junction bases left unmatched: 8.

This clonotype has a handful of counts. The V call is TRBV5-5, the J call TRBJ2-2; TRBD1 or TRBD2 may be the D gene (5 bases each). Per the germline V gene, CDR1 is SGHKS and CDR2 is YYEKEE (reference sequence). The V end lost 2 bases, the J end lost 5 bases, and 10 bases lay between the germline ends. CDR3 length equals 14 residues. The CDR3 region is CASSFPGTTGELFF. The CDR3, as DNA: TGTGCCAGCAGCTTCCCAGGGACGACCGGGGAGCTGTTTTTT.

This clonotype showed up just a few times. This sequence joins TRBV7-2 and TRBJ2-5; tentative D call: TRBD2 (6 bases). Germline CDR1 is SGHTA and CDR2 is FQGNSA. The CDR3 sequence is 15 residues long. The germline V and J ends were trimmed by 5 bases and 5 bases, with 18 bases remaining between them. CDR3 sequence reads: CASSHSTSWTETQYF. The CDR3 nucleotides are TGTGCCAGCAGCCACTCGACTAGTTGGACGGAGACCCAGTACTTC.

This clonotype was observed a handful of times. The chain carries TRBV7-6 and TRBJ2-3, with D uncertain. Germline V gene sequence: CDR1 SGHVS, CDR2 FNYEAQ. With 1 base removed from V and 2 bases from J, the gap between germline ends came to 13 bases. This CDR3 has 16 amino acids. CDR3 sequence reads: CASSLGGGRFTDTQYF. The CDR3 region has the DNA TGTGCCAGCAGCTTAGGAGGTGGCAGGTTCACAGATACGCAGTATTTT.

The J gene is TRBJ2-1, the V gene TRBV24-1; the match to TRBD1 covers 11 bases. Trimming cost V 4 bases and J 9 bases; bases outside gene matches: 13. Germline lookup yields CDR1 KGHDR and CDR2 SFDVKD. CDR3 length equals 17 residues. The CDR3 loop is CATSDQRPGQGVGEQFF. The CDR3 DNA sequence: TGTGCCACCAGTGACCAACGACCGGGACAGGGGGTAGGTGAGCAGTTCTTC.

The chain combines TRBV29-1 with TRBJ1-2, with TRBD1 identical over 7 bases. This CDR3 contains 14 residues. Trimming took 6 bases from V and 7 from J; bases not matched to a gene: 14. Germline V gene lookup returns CDR1 SQVTM and CDR2 ANQGSEA. CDR3 region: CSVHDTEGARGYTF. The CDR3 DNA follows: TGCAGCGTCCACGATACGGAGGGGGCACGTGGCTACACCTTC.

The chain links TRBV15 to TRBJ2-1; no firm D call. Trimming cost V 0 bases and J 10 bases, with 7 bases left between them. Germline lookup yields CDR1 LNHNV and CDR2 YYDKDF (reference sequence). The CDR3 has 12 residues. The DNA of the CDR3 is TGTGCCACCAGCAGAGAACGGGCAGAGCAGTTCTTC. This gives the protein CATSRERAEQFF.